The entry that follows covers one T cell receptor (beta chain) sequence. These data come from a study of shared clonotypes between healthy human individuals. The J segment lost 7 bases and the V segment lost 4 bases, leaving 6 bases of the junction unmatched. This CDR3 contains 13 residues. Germline CDR1 is GTSNPN and CDR2 is SVGIG (reference sequence). Assay: immunoSEQ multiplex PCR; the TCRdb copy retains only in-frame clones and omits some. The sample holds roughly 2,500,000 clones, 93% seen once. Sequences were obtained from naive CD4+ T cells from PBMCs. Subset meaning: CD45RA+ positively selected. This chain uses TRBV30 with TRBJ1-2; TRBD1 matches 10 bases. This receptor was obtained from a man younger than 35 in good health. Some clones in this sample may be carry-over from other donors' samples. CDR3 region: CAWTRDRGTGYTF. CDR3 DNA: TGTGCCTGGACCCGGGACAGGGGAACTGGCTACACCTTC.